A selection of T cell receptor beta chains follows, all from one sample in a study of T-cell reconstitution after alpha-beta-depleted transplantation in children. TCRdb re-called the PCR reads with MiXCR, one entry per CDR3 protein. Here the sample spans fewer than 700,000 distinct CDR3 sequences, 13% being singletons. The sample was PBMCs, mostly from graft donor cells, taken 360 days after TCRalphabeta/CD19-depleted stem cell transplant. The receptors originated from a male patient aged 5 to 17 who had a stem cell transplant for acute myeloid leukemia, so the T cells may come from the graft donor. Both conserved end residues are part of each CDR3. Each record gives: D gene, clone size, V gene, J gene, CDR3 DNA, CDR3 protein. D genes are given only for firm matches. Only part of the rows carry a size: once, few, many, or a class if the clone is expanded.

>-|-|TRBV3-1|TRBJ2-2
TGTGCCAGCAGCCAAGTTTCGGGACTCCCTGGACCCCACGGGGAGCTGTTTTTT
CASSQVSGLPGPHGELFF
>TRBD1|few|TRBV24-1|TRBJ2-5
TGTGCCACCAGTGACCCGGACAGGGAGCGGGAGACCCAGTACTTC
CATSDPDRERETQYF
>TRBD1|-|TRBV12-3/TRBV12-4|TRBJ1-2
TGTGCCAGCAGTTTAGAATCGGGAGTGACAGGGGGCTACACCTTC
CASSLESGVTGGYTF
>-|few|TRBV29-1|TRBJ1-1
TGCAGCGTTGAAGTCGGCGCTGAAGCTTTCTTT
CSVEVGAEAFF
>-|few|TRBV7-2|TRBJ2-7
TGTGCCAGCAGCCACCCCAGGGGCTCCTACGAGCAGTACTTC
CASSHPRGSYEQYF
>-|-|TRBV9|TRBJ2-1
TGTGCCAGCACCCTTTCCCTCTCCTACAATGAGAAGTTCTTC
CASTLSLSYNEKFF
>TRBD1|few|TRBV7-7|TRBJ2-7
TGTGCTAGCAGCTTAGACGCCGGGACAGCCTACGAGCAGTACTTC
CASSLDAGTAYEQYF
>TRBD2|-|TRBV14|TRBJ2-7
TGTGCCAGCAGCCAAGGGACTAGCGGGTCCCTTTACGAGCAGTACTTC
CASSQGTSGSLYEQYF
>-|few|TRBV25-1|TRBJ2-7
TGTGCCAGCAGCACGACAGTCGCCGAGCAGTACTTC
CASSTTVAEQYF
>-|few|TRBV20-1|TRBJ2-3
TGCAGTTCAACAGCAGGGACAGATACGCAGTATTTT
CSSTAGTDTQYF
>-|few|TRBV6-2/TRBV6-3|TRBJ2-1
TGTGCCAGCTCTCGCGTGGATGAGCAGTTCTTC
CASSRVDEQFF
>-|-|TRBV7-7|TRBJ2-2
TGTGCTAGCAGCTCAGCGGGTGGCAACACCGGGGAGCTGTTTTTT
CASSSAGGNTGELFF
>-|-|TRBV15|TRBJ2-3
TGTGCCACCAGCAGAGAGCAGGCGGATACGCAGTATTTT
CATSREQADTQYF
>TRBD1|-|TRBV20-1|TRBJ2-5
TGCAGTGCTAGAGATATTAGGGGGCTCGAGACCCAGTACTTC
CSARDIRGLETQYF
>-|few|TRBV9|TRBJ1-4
TGTGCCAGCAGCGTAGGTGGGGGGATCATACGGGAAGAAAAACTGTTTTTT
CASSVGGGIIREEKLFF
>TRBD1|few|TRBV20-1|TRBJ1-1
TGCAGTGCTAGAGACGACAGGGGGCAAACTGAAGCTTTCTTT
CSARDDRGQTEAFF
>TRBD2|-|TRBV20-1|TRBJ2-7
TGCAGTGCTGGACTAGCGGGGGGGTACGAGCAGTACTTC
CSAGLAGGYEQYF
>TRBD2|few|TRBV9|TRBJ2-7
TGTGCCAGCAGCGTAGGGGTAGCGGGTGTTTACGAGCAGTACTTC
CASSVGVAGVYEQYF
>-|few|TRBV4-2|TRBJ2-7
TGTGCCAGCAGCCAAGAGGCGGCGGGGGCAGGCGCCTACGAGCAGTACTTC
CASSQEAAGAGAYEQYF
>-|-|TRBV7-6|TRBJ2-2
TGTGCCAGCAGCACCAGGGGTGTTACCGGGGAGCTGTTTTTT
CASSTRGVTGELFF
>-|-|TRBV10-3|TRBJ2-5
TGTGCCATCAGTGGCGGAAGTCCTCGAGAGACCCAGTACTTC
CAISGGSPRETQYF
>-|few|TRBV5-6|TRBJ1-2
TGTGCCAGCAGCTTGGCCGTTGTTGCTGGCTACACCTTC
CASSLAVVAGYTF
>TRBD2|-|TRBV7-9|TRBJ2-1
TGTGCCAGCAGCCCCGGGACTAGCGGGAGATACGTGGTTGAGCAGTTCTTC
CASSPGTSGRYVVEQFF
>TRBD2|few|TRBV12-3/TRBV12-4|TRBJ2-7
TGTGCCAGCAGTTTCGTCGGGCTAGCGGGAGGAAGGGGACGGGGGCAGTACTTC
CASSFVGLAGGRGRGQYF
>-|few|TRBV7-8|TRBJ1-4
TGTGCCAGCAGCTTAGCCCGGCCAGGGGTCGGAAAACTGTTTTTT
CASSLARPGVGKLFF
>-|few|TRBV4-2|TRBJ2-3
TGTGCCAGCAGCCAAGACGGGGCTTCCCCTGTGGCAGATACGCAGTATTTT
CASSQDGASPVADTQYF
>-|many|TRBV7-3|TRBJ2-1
TGTGCCAGCAGCCCTTCTTCGGGGTTCCGCGGGCGGTCCTACAATGAGCAGTTCTTC
CASSPSSGFRGRSYNEQFF
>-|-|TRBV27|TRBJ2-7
TGTGCCAGCAGTCCCAACAGGCCCCCCTCCTACGAGCAGTACTTC
CASSPNRPPSYEQYF
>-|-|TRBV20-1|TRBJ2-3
TGCAGCGGGATTGGAGATACGCAGTATTTT
CSGIGDTQYF
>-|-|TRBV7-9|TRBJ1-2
TGTGCCAGCAGCTTAAAGGACTTC
CASSLKDF
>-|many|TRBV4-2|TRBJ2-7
TGTGCCAGCAGCCCAGATCCGGGTACAGCCTACGAGCAGTACTTC
CASSPDPGTAYEQYF
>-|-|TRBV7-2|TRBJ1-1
TGTGCCAGCAGCTTCCACCTGAGGAAGGGGAGCGAAGCTTTCTTT
CASSFHLRKGSEAFF
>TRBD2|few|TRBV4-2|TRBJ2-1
TGTGCCAGCAGCCAGGGGGGGAGGGGAGTTAGGATCTACAATGAGCAGTTCTTC
CASSQGGRGVRIYNEQFF
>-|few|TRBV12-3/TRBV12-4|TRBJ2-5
TGTGCCAGCAGTCCCGAGACCACGGGAGAGACCCAGTACTTC
CASSPETTGETQYF
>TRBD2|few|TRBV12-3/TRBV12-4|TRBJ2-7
TGTGCCAGCAGCCCAGGACTAGCGGGAGGCTACTACGAGCAGTACTTC
CASSPGLAGGYYEQYF
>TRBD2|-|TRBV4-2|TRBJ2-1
TGTGCCAGCAGCCAAGATGGAGGACTAGCGGGAGGGTCGTCCTACAATGAGCAGTTCTTC
CASSQDGGLAGGSSYNEQFF
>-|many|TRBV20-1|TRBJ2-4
TGCAGTGCTAGATCAAGGTTAGGGGTAGCCAAAAACATTCAGTACTTC
CSARSRLGVAKNIQYF
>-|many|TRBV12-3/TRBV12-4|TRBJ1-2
TGTGCCAGCAGTTTGCAACAGGACTATGGCTACACCTTC
CASSLQQDYGYTF
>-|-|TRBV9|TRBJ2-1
TGTGCCAGCAGCTCTCCGAGGGGGGCTCAGTGGAATGAGCAGTTCTTC
CASSSPRGAQWNEQFF
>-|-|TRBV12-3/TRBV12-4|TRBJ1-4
TGTGCCAGCAGTTTAACTTCTCAGACGGGACTGTTTTTT
CASSLTSQTGLFF
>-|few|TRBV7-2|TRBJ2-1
TGTGCCAGCAGGTATCTCTCAGGTTCGGCGGGGATCTACAATGAGCAGTTCTTC
CASRYLSGSAGIYNEQFF
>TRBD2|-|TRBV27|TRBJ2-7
TGTGCCACACCCTTCGGACTAGCGGTTCGAACGCTCTACGAGCAGTACTTC
CATPFGLAVRTLYEQYF
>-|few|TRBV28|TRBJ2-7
TGTGCCAGCAGTACGGACTTCTTAAGCTCCTACGAGCAGTACTTC
CASSTDFLSSYEQYF
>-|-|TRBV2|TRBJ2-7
TGTGCCAGCAGGGGCCGGGACCGCCGTTCCTACGAGCAGTACTTC
CASRGRDRRSYEQYF
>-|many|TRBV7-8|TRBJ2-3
TGTGCCAGCAGTGGGACTTCGCCAGATACGCAGTATTTT
CASSGTSPDTQYF
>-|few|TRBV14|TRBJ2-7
TGTGCCAGCAGCCCACAGGGGGGAGCGGGAAGAGGGGAGCAGTACTTC
CASSPQGGAGRGEQYF
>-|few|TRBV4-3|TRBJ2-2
TGCGCCAGCAGCCGGTCCCCGGCGGGACCAAGCACCGGGGAGCTGTTTTTT
CASSRSPAGPSTGELFF
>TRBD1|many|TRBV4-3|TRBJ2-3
TGCGCCAGCAGCCAAGTAGACAGGGGCACAGATACGCAGTATTTT
CASSQVDRGTDTQYF
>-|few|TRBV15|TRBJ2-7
TGTGCCACCAGCAGAGCCCCGGTTTACGAGCAGTACTTC
CATSRAPVYEQYF
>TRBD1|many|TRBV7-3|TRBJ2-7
TGTGCCAGCAGCCTGTCGGGACAGGGGCTCTACGAGCAGTACTTC
CASSLSGQGLYEQYF
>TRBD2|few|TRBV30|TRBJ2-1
TGTGCCTGGAGTTCCCGTCGCGGGAGCTCCTACAATGAGCAGTTCTTC
CAWSSRRGSSYNEQFF
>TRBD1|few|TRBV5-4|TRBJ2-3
TGTGCCAGCAGCATGGGACAGGGAACAGATACGCAGTATTTT
CASSMGQGTDTQYF
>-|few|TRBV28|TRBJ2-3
TGTGCCAGCAGTTCGACAGGATCTAGCACAGATACGCAGTATTTT
CASSSTGSSTDTQYF
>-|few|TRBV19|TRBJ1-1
TGTGCCAGTAGTATAGCTCGAACATCGAACACTGAAGCTTTCTTT
CASSIARTSNTEAFF
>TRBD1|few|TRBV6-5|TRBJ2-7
TGTGCCAGCAGTCGGACAGGCAACGAGCAGTACTTC
CASSRTGNEQYF
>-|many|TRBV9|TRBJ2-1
TGTGCCAGCAGCGTAGGGGGCTCCTACAATGAGCAGTTCTTC
CASSVGGSYNEQFF
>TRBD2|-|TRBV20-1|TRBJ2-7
TGCAGTGCTAGATCAGGCGGGAGCTCCTACGAGCAGTACTTC
CSARSGGSSYEQYF
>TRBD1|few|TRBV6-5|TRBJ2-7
TGTGCCAGCAGTCCAGAGAGGACAGGGGGATACGAGCAGTACTTC
CASSPERTGGYEQYF
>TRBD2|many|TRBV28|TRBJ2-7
TGTGCCAGCAGAGCCGGACTAGCGGGAGGCTACGAGCAGTACTTC
CASRAGLAGGYEQYF